This T cell receptor beta chain was recovered during a study of cytomegalovirus exposure and HLA in healthy donors. Study details: HLA-typed donors contributed around 85 million unique TCRs, which were held in an early data release. Most genotyped donors, over 70% of 300 to 400, had Caucasian-associated genetic ancestry. Study outcomes and limitations: Cytomegalovirus-associated status was assigned to roughly 160 TCR beta chains.

Notes on this clone: What it binds is unknown.

The PCR was carried out with 60 Vbeta primers and 13 Jbeta primers. TCRdb's table, derived via immunoSEQ multiplex PCR, lists solely in-frame clones and lacks some. Reported are approximately 58,000 clones; the ten largest clones contain 5.3%. J lost 5 bases, V lost 7 bases, and 5 bases had no gene match. This CDR3 is 14 amino acids long. Germline CDR1 and CDR2: LNHDA and SQIVND (reference sequence). Sequences were obtained from PBMCs. The chain couples TRBV19 to TRBJ1-4; 9 bases line up with TRBD1. This receptor was obtained from a man aged 25 to 40 in good health and CMV-seropositive. DNA of the CDR3: TGTGCCAGTAACTCCGGACAGGGGAATGAAAAACTGTTTTTT. It codes for CASNSGQGNEKLFF.